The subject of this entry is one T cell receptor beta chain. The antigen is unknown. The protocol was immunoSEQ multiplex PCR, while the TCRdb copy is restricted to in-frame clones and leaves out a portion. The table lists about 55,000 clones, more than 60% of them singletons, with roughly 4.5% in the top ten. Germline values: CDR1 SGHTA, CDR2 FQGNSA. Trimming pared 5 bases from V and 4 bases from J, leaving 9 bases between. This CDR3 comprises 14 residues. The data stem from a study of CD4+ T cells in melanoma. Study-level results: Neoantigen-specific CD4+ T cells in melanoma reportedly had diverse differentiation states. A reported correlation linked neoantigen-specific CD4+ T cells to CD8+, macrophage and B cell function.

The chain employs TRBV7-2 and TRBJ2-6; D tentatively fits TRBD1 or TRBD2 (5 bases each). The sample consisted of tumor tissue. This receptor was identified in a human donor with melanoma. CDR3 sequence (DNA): TGTGCCAGCAGCCGGGACGTCGGGGCCAACGTCCTGACTTTC. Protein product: CASSRDVGANVLTF. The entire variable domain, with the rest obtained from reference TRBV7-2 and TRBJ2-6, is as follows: GAGVSQSPSNKVTEKGKDVELRCDPISGHTALYWYRQSLGQGLEFLIYFQGNSAPDKSGLPSDRFSAERTGGSVSTLTIQRTQQEDSAVYLCASSRDVGANVLTFGAGSRLTVL.